A single T cell receptor (beta chain) is shown here with its context. Its antigen has not been determined. Base qualities are not provided; no much larger clone lies one nucleotide away. This entry comes from a study of blood T cell repertoires in COVID-19 (dated by TCRdb to 2018 to 2021). In terms of the full investigation: The collaborator samples originated in the United States, Italy and Spain and spanned the acute and convalescent phases of COVID-19. The material from the prospective study consisted of cDNA or gDNA derived from T cells, B-cell-depleted T cells, or PBMCs. Subjects who had been exposed to COVID-19, were actively infected with it, or had recovered from it provided the deeply sampled blood TCRbeta repertoires that made up the dataset. The repertoires were released in a freely available public database intended as a resource for research on the immune response to SARS-CoV-2. The samples were drawn from the first 160 participants of the ongoing ImmuneRACE study and from 1,254 subjects provided by 6 global collaborators. Nearly every sample came with metadata listing a de-identified subject ID, COVID-19 status, age in years and sex. Where HLA class I and class II types were available, the types were taken from metadata supplied by the sample provider, not from assay-based typing.

One collaborating source in Seattle enrolled patients while the patients were actively infected and followed the patients over time throughout the course of disease. The collaborating institutions used their own protocols to collect whole blood in K2EDTA tubes. Collaborator samples were shipped for TCRbeta analysis as frozen whole blood, isolated PBMCs, or DNA extracted from either sample type. The study at large found these results: The quantity of clinical and demographic metadata differed by source and by participant and was supplied without curation.

CDR3 length: 15 amino acids, cysteine to phenylalanine. Here the CDR3 DNA is all that survives: 45 bases in frame from base 1. Clipping removes 0 bases from V and 4 bases from J, with 3 as the unmatched junction base count. Reading the germline V gene (reference sequence) gives CDR1 MNHNY and CDR2 SVGAGI. TCRbeta CDR3 regions were amplified from genomic DNA by means of the immunoSEQ Assay, a bias-controlled multiplex PCR. The source study handled its data this way. Nucleated cell counts per sample were estimated from amplification of reference gene primers within the assay. To quantify the absolute abundance of each unique TCRbeta CDR3 rearrangement, sequence reads were collapsed and filtered. For each sample, productive Simpson clonality was calculated as the square root of Simpson's diversity index across productive rearrangements. TCRdb limited this immuneACCESS table to in-frame rearrangements with V and J called. A share of clones is missing; checked studies link under half to unresolved V genes, and the rest is unexplained. V and J calls and clone size are copied from that table; D and trimming were computed from the DNA. The sample table shows more than 200,000 clones, and around 80% are seen once. Clones ranked in the top ten supply approximately 10% of the sample.

This TCR was sampled from a woman of 80 years or more with COVID-19, enrolled during active disease. The chain was built from TRBV6-6 and TRBJ1-1, and 9 junctional nucleotides match TRBD1. Input material: peripheral blood. The nucleotide sequence is given as TGTGCCAGCAGTTACTCCGGGACAGGGTCCACTGAAGCTTTCTTT. This sequence encodes CASSYSGTGSTEAFF.